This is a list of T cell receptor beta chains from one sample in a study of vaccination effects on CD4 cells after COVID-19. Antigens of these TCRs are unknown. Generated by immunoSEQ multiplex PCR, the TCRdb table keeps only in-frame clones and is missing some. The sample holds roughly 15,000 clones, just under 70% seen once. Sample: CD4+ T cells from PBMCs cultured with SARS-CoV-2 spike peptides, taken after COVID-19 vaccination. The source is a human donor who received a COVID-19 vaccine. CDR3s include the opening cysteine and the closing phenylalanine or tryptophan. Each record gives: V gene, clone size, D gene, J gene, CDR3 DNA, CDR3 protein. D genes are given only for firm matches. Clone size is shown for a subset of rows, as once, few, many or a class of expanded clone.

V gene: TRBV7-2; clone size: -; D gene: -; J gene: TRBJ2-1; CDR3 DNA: TGTGCCAGCAGCAAAGTAGGGGGCTACAATGAGCAGTTCTTC; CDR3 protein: CASSKVGGYNEQFF
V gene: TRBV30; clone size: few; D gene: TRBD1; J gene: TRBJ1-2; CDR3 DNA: TGTGCCTGGAAGGGACAGAATAACTATGGCTACACCTTC; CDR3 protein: CAWKGQNNYGYTF
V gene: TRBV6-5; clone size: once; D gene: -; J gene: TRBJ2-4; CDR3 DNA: TGTGCCAGCAGTTACTCGGTGTCCAGGGCTAAAAACATTCAGTACTTC; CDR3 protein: CASSYSVSRAKNIQYF
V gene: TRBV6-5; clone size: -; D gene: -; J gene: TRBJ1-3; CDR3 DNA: TGTGCCAGCAGTTCCCGACAGGCCGGAAACACCATATATTTT; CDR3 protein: CASSSRQAGNTIYF
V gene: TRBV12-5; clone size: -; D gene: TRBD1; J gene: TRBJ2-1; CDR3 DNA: TGTGCTAGTGGTTCTGAGATAAAGACAGGGGGCGCGATCGGTGTCTACAATGAGCAGTTCTTC; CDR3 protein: CASGSEIKTGGAIGVYNEQFF
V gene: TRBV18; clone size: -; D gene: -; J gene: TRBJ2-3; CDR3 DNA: TGTGCCAGCTCATCGTGGGGGGGCCAAACAGATACGCAGTATTTT; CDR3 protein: CASSSWGGQTDTQYF
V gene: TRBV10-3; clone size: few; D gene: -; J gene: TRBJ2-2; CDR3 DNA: TGTGCCACCGCCTGGGGGCGGAATGCCGGGGAGCTGTTTTTT; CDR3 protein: CATAWGRNAGELFF
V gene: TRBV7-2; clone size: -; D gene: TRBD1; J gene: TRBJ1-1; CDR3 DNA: TGTGCCAGCAGCTTGGGGACAGGGCCCATGAACACTGAAGCTTTCTTT; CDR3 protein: CASSLGTGPMNTEAFF
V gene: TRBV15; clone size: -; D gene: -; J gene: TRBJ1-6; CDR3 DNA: TGTGCCACCAGCAGAGACGGGACGGTTAATTCACCCCTCCACTTT; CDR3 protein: CATSRDGTVNSPLHF
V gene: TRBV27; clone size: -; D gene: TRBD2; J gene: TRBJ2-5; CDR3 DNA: TGTGCCAGCAGGACTAGCGGGGAGACCCAGTACTTC; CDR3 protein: CASRTSGETQYF
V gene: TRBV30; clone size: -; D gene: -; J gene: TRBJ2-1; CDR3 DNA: TGTGCCTGGAGCCGGGACTTATTAGGCGGCAGATCCTACAATGAGCAGTTCTTC; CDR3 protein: CAWSRDLLGGRSYNEQFF
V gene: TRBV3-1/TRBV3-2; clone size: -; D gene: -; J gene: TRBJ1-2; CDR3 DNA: TGTGCCAGCAGCCACCTACAGGGAACGGATGGCTACACCTTC; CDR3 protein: CASSHLQGTDGYTF
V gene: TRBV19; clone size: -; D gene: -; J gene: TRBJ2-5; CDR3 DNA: TGTGCCAGTAGTTCAGCGGATTTACCACAAGAGACCCAGTACTTC; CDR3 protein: CASSSADLPQETQYF
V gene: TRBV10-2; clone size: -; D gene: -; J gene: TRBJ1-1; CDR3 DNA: TGCGCCAGCAGTGGGGTTGGCGTCCTGGGGAACACTGAAGCTTTCTTT; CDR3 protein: CASSGVGVLGNTEAFF
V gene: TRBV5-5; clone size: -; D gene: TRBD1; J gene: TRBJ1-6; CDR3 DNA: TGTGCCAGCAGCCAGAGACAGGGGTCATCGAATTCACCCCTCCACTTT; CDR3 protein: CASSQRQGSSNSPLHF
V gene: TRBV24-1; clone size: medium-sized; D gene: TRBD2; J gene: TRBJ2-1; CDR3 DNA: TGTGCCACCAGTGATCTTAAAAGCGGGGGGCCTATGGATGAGCAGTTCTTC; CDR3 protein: CATSDLKSGGPMDEQFF
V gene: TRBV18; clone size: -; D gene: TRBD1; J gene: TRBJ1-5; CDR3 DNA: TGTGCCAGCTCACCCCCGGGACAGGGAATTCAGCCCCAGCATTTT; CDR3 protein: CASSPPGQGIQPQHF
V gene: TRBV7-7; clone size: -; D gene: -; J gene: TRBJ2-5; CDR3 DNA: TGTGCTAGCAGCTCCCCTGGGGGGCAGGCCGAAGAGACCCAGTACTTC; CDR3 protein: CASSSPGGQAEETQYF
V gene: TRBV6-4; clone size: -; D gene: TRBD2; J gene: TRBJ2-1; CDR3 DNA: TGTGCCAGCAGTGACTTCTGGGGGGGCAATGAGCAGTTCTTC; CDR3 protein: CASSDFWGGNEQFF
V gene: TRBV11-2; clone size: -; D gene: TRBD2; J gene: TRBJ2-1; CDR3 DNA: TGTGCCAGCAGCTTAGATCCCTCGGGAGGGACGTACAATGAGCAGTTCTTC; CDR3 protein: CASSLDPSGGTYNEQFF
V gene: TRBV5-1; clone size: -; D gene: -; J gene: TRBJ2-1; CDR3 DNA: TGCGCCAGCAGAGGGGACACCGGAATTTACAATGAGCAGTTCTTC; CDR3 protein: CASRGDTGIYNEQFF